These 23 T cell receptor beta chains came from one sample sequenced in a study of blood T cell repertoires in COVID-19. Here immunoSEQ multiplex PCR was the method, and the copy in TCRdb shows in-frame clones only, minus some. The data contain under 200,000 clones, about 90% of them seen just once; the ten biggest clones take up roughly 4.1%. Source material: peripheral blood. The receptors shown here come from a woman in her 70s with acute or convalescent COVID-19.

The rearrangement joins TRBV7-9 to TRBJ2-1; TRBD1 might be the D (5 bases). CDR1 is SEHNR, CDR2 FQNEAQ, per germline (reference sequence). With 4 bases removed from V and 8 bases from J, the gap between germline ends came to 15 bases. The CDR3 loop spans 14 amino acids. CDR3 amino acids: CASSSQGTGHEQFF. Here the CDR3 DNA reads TGTGCCAGCAGCTCCCAGGGTACCGGACATGAGCAGTTCTTC.

This chain uses TRBV6-1 with TRBJ2-7, with 9 bases identical to TRBD1. Germline V gene lookup returns CDR1 MNHNS and CDR2 SASEGT. V trimming: 3 bases; J trimming: 4 bases; junction bases outside the gene matches: 10. The CDR3 extends over 16 amino acids. The CDR3 DNA sequence: TGTGCCAGCAGTGAGTCGACAGGGGGGGGGCCTTACGAGCAGTACTTC. As protein: CASSESTGGGPYEQYF.

This chain connects TRBV6-1 to TRBJ1-1; no firm D call. Trimming removed 0 bases at V and 10 bases at J, with 12 bases between. The CDR3 length is 13 residues. Germline CDR1 reads MNHNS; CDR2 reads SASEGT. For the CDR3, the DNA is TGTGCCAGCAGTGAAGCGGAGGGCCGCTTAGCTTTCTTT. Translated: CASSEAEGRLAFF.

This clone turned up a few times. This chain uses TRBV11-3 with TRBJ1-4; possibly TRBD1 for D (5 bases). The CDR3 is 13 amino acids. The V and J ends lost 2 bases and 8 bases respectively, with 9 bases between them. Germline-derived CDR1 and CDR2 are SGHNT and YENEEA. This CDR3 is CASSLNNREKLFF. For the CDR3, the DNA is TGTGCCAGCAGCTTAAACAACAGGGAAAAACTGTTTTTT.

V gene TRBV4-3 combines with J gene TRBJ1-4, with 9 bases matching TRBD1. Trimming at V came to 4 bases and at J to 4 bases, leaving 10 bases not matched to a gene. The CDR3 contains 17 residues. The V gene's germline CDR1 is LGHNA and CDR2 YSLEER. As DNA, the CDR3 is TGCGCCAGCAGCCCGACAGGGGGAGCCGCCCTTAATGAAAAACTGTTTTTT. Its protein is CASSPTGGAALNEKLFF.

This chain joins TRBV9 and TRBJ1-5, with TRBD1 matching 8 bases. CDR1 SGDLS and CDR2 YYNGEE come from the germline V gene. V shed 3 bases and J 4 bases; nucleotides not matched to a gene: 6. CDR3 size: 15 residues. CDR3 region: CASSGGTGTNQPQHF. The CDR3 bases are TGTGCCAGCAGCGGCGGGACAGGAACAAATCAGCCCCAGCATTTT.

This clone was observed once. The rearrangement joins TRBV5-5 to TRBJ1-5, with TRBD1 as a possible D gene (6 bases). This CDR3 region has 16 residues. Germline V gene lookup returns CDR1 SGHKS and CDR2 YYEKEE (reference sequence). Trimming cost V 0 bases and J 2 bases, with 12 bases left between them. CDR3 coding DNA: TGTGCCAGCAGCTTGGGGACAGTTTGGGGCAATCAGCCCCAGCATTTT. Residues: CASSLGTVWGNQPQHF.

The chain has TRBV7-2 and TRBJ1-1; D may be TRBD1 (5 bases). Trimming shortened V by 4 bases and J by 6 bases, and 12 bases separated the two germline ends. This CDR3 contains 13 residues. Per the germline V gene, CDR1 is SGHTA and CDR2 is FQGNSA. In DNA, the CDR3 is TGTGCCAGCAGCTGGGGCACGGGTGCTGAAGCTTTCTTT. Amino acids: CASSWGTGAEAFF.

The chain has TRBV28 and TRBJ2-3, with 14 bases matching TRBD2. Germline V gene lookup returns CDR1 MDHEN and CDR2 SYDVKM. The CDR3 covers 19 residues. Trimming took 3 bases from V and 2 from J; bases not matched to a gene: 10. CDR3 residues: CASSFEGLAGDLFTDTQYF. CDR3 nucleotide sequence: TGTGCCAGCAGTTTTGAGGGACTAGCGGGAGACCTTTTCACAGATACGCAGTATTTT. Filled out from reference TRBV28 and TRBJ2-3, the complete variable domain reads DVKVTQSSRYLVKRTGEKVFLECVQDMDHENMFWYRQDPGLGLRLIYFSYDVKMKEKGDIPEGYSVSREKKERFSLILESASTNQTSMYLCASSFEGLAGDLFTDTQYFGPGTRLTVL.

V usage is TRBV28 and J usage is TRBJ2-2, with D perhaps TRBD2 (5 bases). The CDR3 contains 13 residues. Germline V gene sequence: CDR1 MDHEN, CDR2 SYDVKM. V was shortened by 5 bases and J by 7 bases, with 11 bases between the two germline ends. The CDR3 sequence is CASSRGMIGELFF. The CDR3 nucleotides read TGTGCCAGCAGTAGAGGGATGATCGGGGAGCTGTTTTTT.

The chain combines TRBV7-9 with TRBJ2-3, with 14 bases identical to TRBD2. Germline V lookup: CDR1 SEHNR, CDR2 FQNEAQ (reference sequence). This CDR3 comprises 20 residues. J gave up 1 base and V 5 bases, and 14 bases lay outside the gene matches. CDR3 loop: CASSNVGTSGSRSRTDTQYF. The DNA for the CDR3 is TGTGCCAGCAGCAATGTTGGGACTAGCGGGAGTCGGAGCCGCACAGATACGCAGTATTTT.

The rearrangement joins TRBV6-6 to TRBJ1-1; a weak D match, TRBD1 (6 bases). V was shortened by 1 base and J by 1 base, with 13 bases between the two germline ends. This CDR3 has 16 residues. Germline CDR1 reads MNHNY; CDR2 reads SVGAGI (reference sequence). In nucleotides, the CDR3 is TGTGCCAGCAGTTACTTCCGGGGGGGCAAGAACACTGAAGCTTTCTTT. Residues: CASSYFRGGKNTEAFF.

Comment on this clone: The sample contains more than one DNA sequence encoding this CDR3. The rearrangement links TRBV9 to TRBJ2-2, with D unclear. V lost 0 bases and J 2 bases, leaving 5 bases between the germline ends. The germline gives CDR1 SGDLS, CDR2 YYNGEE. The CDR3 runs 14 residues. Written as DNA, the CDR3 is TGTGCCAGCAGCGTAGATCCTAACACCGGGGAGCTGTTTTTT. It yields the protein CASSVDPNTGELFF. Full variable domain (missing parts from reference TRBV9 and TRBJ2-2): DSGVTQTPKHLITATGQRVTLRCSPRSGDLSVYWYQQSLDQGLQFLIQYYNGEERAKGNILERFSAQQFPDLHSELNLSSLELGDSALYFCASSVDPNTGELFFGEGSRLTVL.

The chain carries TRBV2 and TRBJ1-1; TRBD1 aligns across 10 bases. The CDR3 is 15 amino acids. The germline V gene encodes CDR1 SNHLY and CDR2 FYNNEI. Trimming removed 2 bases from V and 4 bases from J; junction bases left unmatched: 4. DNA of the CDR3: TGTGCCAGCAGTGAATCCGGACAGGGGGGCACTGAAGCTTTCTTT. Protein sequence: CASSESGQGGTEAFF.

CDR3 DNA sequence: TGTGCCAGCAGTTTTAAGCGGCGCACAGATACGCAGTATTTT. Translating it yields CASSFKRRTDTQYF. V and J are TRBV27 and TRBJ2-3, with TRBD2 as a possible D gene (5 bases). The CDR3 runs 14 residues. The V end lost 3 bases, the J end lost 1 base, and 8 bases lay between the germline ends. The germline V gene encodes CDR1 MNHEY and CDR2 SMNVEV (reference sequence).

The V and J genes are TRBV5-6 and TRBJ1-6, with 10 bases lining up with TRBD1. CDR1 SGHDT and CDR2 YYEEEE come from the germline V gene. V gave up 1 base and J gave up 10 bases; unmatched junction bases: 8. The CDR3 has 16 residues. The CDR3 protein is CASSLLGTGVDSPLHF. The CDR3 DNA reads TGTGCCAGCAGCTTGTTGGGGACAGGGGTGGACTCACCCCTCCACTTT.

The rearrangement uses TRBV6-5 and TRBJ2-7; perhaps TRBD1 as D (5 bases). Per germline, CDR1 MNHEY and CDR2 SVGAGI. Trimming stripped 9 bases from V and 2 bases from J, with 14 bases between. This CDR3 has 13 residues. For the CDR3, the DNA is TGTGCCAGTAGGACATCCACCCCCTACGAGCAGTACTTC. As protein: CASRTSTPYEQYF.

The gene calls are TRBV19 and TRBJ2-5, with D tentatively TRBD2 (6 bases). CDR3 length: 17 residues. Trimming removed 0 bases at V and 4 bases at J, with 18 bases between. Per germline, CDR1 LNHDA and CDR2 SQIVND (reference sequence). The CDR3: CASSIDARRGFGETQYF. Written as DNA, the CDR3 is TGTGCCAGTAGTATAGACGCAAGACGGGGGTTTGGAGAGACCCAGTACTTC.

The chain has TRBV6-5 and TRBJ2-3; D perhaps matches TRBD2 (6 bases). Germline V gene data show CDR1 as MNHEY and CDR2 as SVGAGI. V lost 7 bases and J 1 base, leaving 12 bases between the germline ends. The CDR3 extends over 14 amino acids. Written as DNA, the CDR3 is TGTGCCAGCAAACCGGGAGCCGGCACAGATACGCAGTATTTT. Its protein product is CASKPGAGTDTQYF.

This chain connects TRBV10-3 to TRBJ2-1, with 10 bases lining up with TRBD2. The germline V gene encodes CDR1 ENHRY and CDR2 SYGVKD. The CDR3 totals 15 residues. V lost 5 bases and J lost 4; bases outside the gene matches: 5. Here the CDR3 reads CAISRPSGRYNEQFF. CDR3 DNA: TGTGCCATCAGTCGTCCTAGCGGGAGATACAATGAGCAGTTCTTC.

The genes are TRBV11-2 and TRBJ2-3; 11 nucleotides match TRBD2. Germline V gives CDR1 SGHAT, CDR2 FQNNGV. The CDR3 covers 18 residues. V was clipped by 3 bases and J by 2 bases; unmatched bases: 10. The DNA for the CDR3 is TGTGCCAGCAGCTTGGGACCCACTAGCGGGAGACCCACAGATACGCAGTATTTT. This gives the protein CASSLGPTSGRPTDTQYF.

The chain is built from TRBV14 and TRBJ1-1; the D gene is possibly TRBD1 (6 bases). Trimming shortened V by 3 bases and J by 0 bases, and 11 bases separated the two germline ends. Germline CDR1 and CDR2: SGHDN and FVKESK. The CDR3 consists of 15 residues. The CDR3 nucleotides are TGTGCCAGCAGCCAGATCGGGACACTGAACACTGAAGCTTTCTTT. This codes for CASSQIGTLNTEAFF.

This clone occurred once. This chain uses TRBV19 with TRBJ1-1; D possibly corresponds to TRBD1 (5 bases). The germline gives CDR1 LNHDA, CDR2 SQIVND (reference sequence). The V and J ends lost 3 bases and 5 bases respectively, with 16 bases between them. This CDR3 is 15 amino acids long. The CDR3 spells CASSIRAGNPTEAFF. The CDR3 DNA follows: TGTGCCAGTAGTATCCGAGCAGGGAATCCGACTGAAGCTTTCTTT.